Presented here are 30 T cell receptor beta chains from one specimen sequenced in a study of blood T cell repertoires in COVID-19 (TCRdb year 2020). Library construction relied on the immunoSEQ multiplex PCR assay. TCRdb limited this immuneACCESS table to in-frame rearrangements with V and J called. A share of clones is missing; checked studies link under half to unresolved V genes, and the rest is unexplained. The sample table shows about 160,000 clones, and approximately 90% are seen once. The ten largest clones capture less than 4.5% of the sample. Sequencing was performed on peripheral blood. All receptors derive from a woman aged 55-70 years with active or convalescent COVID-19.

The chain employs TRBV3-1 (or the pseudogene TRBV3-2) and TRBJ2-7; unclear D gene. V lost 6 bases and J 0 bases, leaving 6 bases between the germline ends. This CDR3 contains 12 residues. Germline V lookup: CDR1 LGHDT, CDR2 YNNKEL (reference sequence). CDR3 residues: CASRSSSYEQYF. The CDR3 DNA sequence: TGTGCCAGCAGAAGTAGCTCCTACGAGCAGTACTTC.

V and J are TRBV19 and TRBJ1-2; D unresolved. Looked up from germline, CDR1 is LNHDA and CDR2 is SQIVND (reference sequence). The V and J ends lost 3 bases and 2 bases respectively, with 10 bases between them. The CDR3 extends over 14 amino acids. The CDR3 sequence is CASSISTGNYGYTF. In nucleotides, the CDR3 is TGTGCCAGTAGTATTTCTACGGGAAACTATGGCTACACCTTC.

The chain has TRBV18 and TRBJ1-2, with 9 bases lining up with TRBD1. Per the germline V gene, CDR1 is KGHSH and CDR2 is LQKENI. The CDR3 has 16 amino acids. The trim removed 3 bases at V and 5 bases at J, leaving 10 bases unmatched. The CDR3 reads CASSPGQGWTSYGYTF. CDR3 DNA: TGTGCCAGCTCACCTGGACAGGGGTGGACATCATATGGCTACACCTTC.

The V and J genes are TRBV6-5 and TRBJ1-1; 8 bases are a match to TRBD1. V shed 6 bases, J shed 11 bases, and the junction held 11 bases outside the gene matches. The CDR3 spans 13 residues. CDR1 is MNHEY, CDR2 SVGAGI, per germline. The CDR3 nucleotides read TGTGCCAGCAGCTTGACAGGGGCGCGGGGGGCTTTCTTT. This codes for CASSLTGARGAFF.

This clone was counted a single time. The chain has TRBV15 and TRBJ2-5, with D maybe TRBD2 (6 bases). This CDR3 spans 15 amino acids. Germline V lookup: CDR1 LNHNV, CDR2 YYDKDF (reference sequence). The V gene lost 1 base and the J gene lost 4 bases, with 13 bases spanning the gap. The CDR3 DNA follows: TGTGCCACCAGCAGAGCCCGGCGGGGTGGAGAGACCCAGTACTTC. Translated: CATSRARRGGETQYF. Together with reference TRBV15 and TRBJ2-5, the CDR3 gives the full variable domain: DAMVIQNPRYQVTQFGKPVTLSCSQTLNHNVMYWYQQKSSQAPKLLFHYYDKDFNNEADTPDNFQSRRPNTSFCFLDIRSPGLGDTAMYLCATSRARRGGETQYFGPGTRLLVL.

The CDR3 DNA reads TGTGCCAGCAGCCAAAACAGAAACACCGGGGAGCTGTTTTTT. The encoded protein is CASSQNRNTGELFF. This chain joins TRBV14 and TRBJ2-2, with unresolved D. Germline CDR1 and CDR2: SGHDN and FVKESK. The ends were cut back, 2 bases at V and 2 bases at J, with 6 bases in the middle. The CDR3 extends over 14 amino acids.

This clone came up once. This sequence joins TRBV3-1 (or the pseudogene TRBV3-2) and TRBJ2-7, with 10 bases matching TRBD1. This CDR3 spans 15 amino acids. The trim removed 4 bases at V and 0 bases at J, leaving 3 bases unmatched. Looked up from germline, CDR1 is LGHDT and CDR2 is YNNKEL (reference sequence). For the CDR3, the DNA is TGTGCCAGCAGCCGAGGACAGGGGGGCTCCTACGAGCAGTACTTC. It translates to CASSRGQGGSYEQYF.

The CDR3 DNA reads as TGTGCCAGCAGCCCTGACTTAGCGGGGGGATCCTACGAGCAGTACTTC. Its translation: CASSPDLAGGSYEQYF. The rearrangement joins TRBV7-9 to TRBJ2-7; 10 bases agree with TRBD2. Germline V lookup: CDR1 SEHNR, CDR2 FQNEAQ (reference sequence). This CDR3 has 16 residues. The V gene end was trimmed by 5 bases and the J gene end by 1 base; junction bases not matched to a gene: 8.

V gene TRBV27 combines with J gene TRBJ1-1; D not resolved. This CDR3 is built from 13 residues. Germline values: CDR1 MNHEY, CDR2 SMNVEV (reference sequence). The V gene lost 3 bases and the J gene lost 1 base, with 6 bases spanning the gap. The CDR3 bases are TGTGCCAGCAGTTTTGGAGGGAACACTGAAGCTTTCTTT. The encoded protein is CASSFGGNTEAFF.

This rearrangement joins TRBV9 to TRBJ1-4; D is ambiguous. Germline CDR1 is SGDLS and CDR2 is YYNGEE. V lost 4 bases and J 0 bases, leaving 16 bases between the germline ends. This CDR3 has 17 residues. CDR3 amino acids: CASSLTSSASTNEKLFF. CDR3 coding DNA: TGTGCCAGCAGCCTGACATCGTCGGCCTCAACTAATGAAAAACTGTTTTTT.

The genes are TRBV20-1 and TRBJ1-3; tentatively, D is TRBD1 (6 bases). V lost 3 bases and J 4 bases, leaving 16 bases between the germline ends. This CDR3 region has 15 residues. Looked up from germline, CDR1 is DFQATT and CDR2 is SNEGSKA (reference sequence). The CDR3 protein is CSASLGVGAGNTIYF. CDR3 coding DNA: TGCAGTGCTAGTCTGGGAGTGGGGGCAGGAAACACCATATATTTT.

In DNA form, the CDR3 reads TGTGCCACCAGTGATTCCAAATACACCGGGGAGCTGTTTTTT. It codes for CATSDSKYTGELFF. This chain connects TRBV24-1 to TRBJ2-2, with D unclear. Trimming took 2 bases from V and 3 from J, leaving 6 bases between them. The CDR3 sequence is 14 residues long. Germline V gene sequence: CDR1 KGHDR, CDR2 SFDVKD.

The chain carries TRBV6-4 and TRBJ1-1, with D uncertain. CDR1 MRHNA and CDR2 SNTAGT come from the germline V gene. The V and J ends lost 2 bases and 0 bases respectively, with 13 bases between them. This CDR3 has 16 amino acids. The chain's CDR3 is CASSDPPGAMNTEAFF. The CDR3 DNA sequence: TGTGCCAGCAGTGACCCCCCTGGAGCAATGAACACTGAAGCTTTCTTT.

This sequence joins TRBV4-3 and TRBJ2-2, with D hard to call. CDR1 and CDR2 (germline): LGHNA, YSLEER. V was shortened by 2 bases and J by 7 bases, with 11 bases between the two germline ends. The CDR3 extends over 14 amino acids. CDR3 in amino acids: CASSQRAWSGELFF. Written as DNA, the CDR3 is TGCGCCAGCAGCCAACGCGCCTGGAGCGGGGAGCTGTTTTTT.

The chain links TRBV6-6 to TRBJ2-7; D remains ambiguous. Trimming cost V 3 bases and J 5 bases, with 11 bases left between them. CDR1 and CDR2 from the germline V gene are MNHNY and SVGAGI (reference sequence). The CDR3 consists of 13 residues. CDR3 sequence: CASSYRAKNEQYF. The CDR3 nucleotides read TGTGCCAGCAGTTATCGAGCTAAAAACGAGCAGTACTTC.

V usage is TRBV15 and J usage is TRBJ2-6; 7 bases are a match to TRBD1. The CDR3 has 19 amino acids. Germline V gene lookup returns CDR1 LNHNV and CDR2 YYDKDF (reference sequence). Trimming removed 1 base from V and 1 base from J; junction bases left unmatched: 10. The CDR3 is CATSRGIGRGTSGANVLTF. The CDR3 region has the DNA TGTGCCACCAGCAGAGGTATCGGCAGGGGGACATCTGGGGCCAACGTCCTGACTTTC.

V usage is TRBV12-3 or TRBV12-4 and J usage is TRBJ2-7; possibly TRBD1 for D (6 bases). The CDR3 has 13 amino acids. V dropped 6 bases and J dropped 2 bases, with 11 bases sitting between them. The CDR3 spells CASSSGTPYEQYF. The CDR3 nucleotides read TGTGCCAGCAGCTCCGGGACACCCTACGAGCAGTACTTC.

The V call is TRBV9, the J call TRBJ2-2, with D possibly matching TRBD1 (6 bases). The CDR3 spans 15 residues. V was cut by 4 bases and J by 9 bases, with 19 bases left in between. The germline CDR1 and CDR2 sequences are SGDLS and YYNGEE. The CDR3 reads CASSPLEQGTRELFF. Here the CDR3 DNA reads TGTGCCAGCAGCCCCCTCGAACAGGGAACCAGGGAGCTGTTTTTT.

The J gene is TRBJ2-5, the V gene TRBV3-1 (or the pseudogene TRBV3-2), with D perhaps TRBD2 (6 bases). Germline lookup yields CDR1 LGHDT and CDR2 YNNKEL (reference sequence). This CDR3 has 14 amino acids. Trimming removed 1 base from V and 1 base from J, with 7 bases in between. The CDR3 bases are TGTGCCAGCAGCCAAGGGAGGGGCCAAGAGACCCAGTACTTC. It translates to CASSQGRGQETQYF.

This sequence joins TRBV5-8 and TRBJ1-2, with D possibly matching TRBD1 (6 bases). Between the trimmed V and J ends, which lost 1 base and 4 bases, there was a span of 11 bases. The length of the CDR3 is 14 residues. Looked up from germline, CDR1 is SGHTS and CDR2 is YDEGEE. In DNA, the CDR3 is TGTGCCAGCAGCTTGCTAGGGGACATCTATGGCTACACCTTC. It specifies CASSLLGDIYGYTF.

This sequence joins TRBV5-1 and TRBJ1-2, with D tentatively TRBD1 (6 bases). V lost 4 bases to trimming and J lost 3 bases, with 16 bases between them. This CDR3 has 15 residues. From germline, CDR1 is SGHRS and CDR2 YFSETQ. CDR3 bases: TGCGCCAGCAGCCCGACGACAGGCGACTACTATGGCTACACCTTC. Translated, it gives CASSPTTGDYYGYTF.

The J gene is TRBJ1-3, the V gene TRBV18; 8 bases are a match to TRBD1. J was trimmed by 4 bases and V by 3 bases; bases with no gene match: 5. Germline-derived CDR1 and CDR2 are KGHSH and LQKENI. The CDR3 spans 15 residues. For the CDR3, the DNA is TGTGCCAGCTCACCCTTCGGACAGGGCGGAAACACCATATATTTT. Protein sequence: CASSPFGQGGNTIYF.

The CDR3 reads CASSSSGTSGGWNEQFF. Written as DNA, the CDR3 is TGTGCCAGTAGTTCATCAGGGACTAGCGGGGGATGGAATGAGCAGTTCTTC. This chain joins TRBV19 and TRBJ2-1; the match to TRBD2 covers 14 bases. Unmatched junction bases numbered 10, after V lost 5 bases and J lost 7 bases. CDR1 is LNHDA, CDR2 SQIVND, per germline (reference sequence). This CDR3 is built from 17 residues.

J is TRBJ1-4 and V is TRBV25-1; TRBD1 aligns across 8 bases. J lost 5 bases, V lost 4 bases, and 6 bases had no gene match. This CDR3 has 15 residues. Germline CDR1 MGHDK, CDR2 SYGVNS. CDR3 protein: CASSAGQGWNEKLFF. Written as DNA, the CDR3 is TGTGCCAGCAGTGCAGGACAGGGATGGAATGAAAAACTGTTTTTT.

Only one count was recorded for this clone. The junction departs from germline at one end; a sequencing error may be responsible. The rearrangement joins TRBV7-7 to TRBJ2-5; 7 bases match TRBD1. The CDR3 contains 16 residues. From germline, CDR1 is SSHAT and CDR2 FNYEAQ (reference sequence). The CDR3 coding sequence is TGTGCTAGCAGCTTAGGCCGGGCAGGGGGTTTTGAGACCCAGTACTTC. Its translation is CASSLGRAGGFETQYF.

A single count supports this clone. The rearrangement links TRBV5-1 to TRBJ2-3; D perhaps matches TRBD1 (6 bases). Germline loops: CDR1 SGHRS, CDR2 YFSETQ. Trimming pared 4 bases from V and 0 bases from J, leaving 12 bases between. The CDR3 is made up of 15 amino acids. Here the CDR3 DNA reads TGCGCCAGCAGCGCCGGGACACCGAGCACAGATACGCAGTATTTT. Its protein is CASSAGTPSTDTQYF.

The gene calls are TRBV7-2 and TRBJ1-2; D may be TRBD1 (6 bases). CDR3 length equals 13 residues. The germline CDR1 and CDR2 sequences are SGHTA and FQGNSA. The V end was cut by 3 bases, the J end by 7 bases, with 12 bases between. This CDR3 is CASSFVGGSGYTF. The CDR3 DNA is TGTGCCAGCAGCTTCGTAGGGGGTTCTGGCTACACCTTC.

The chain links TRBV3-1 (or the pseudogene TRBV3-2) to TRBJ1-1; weak D call: TRBD1 (5 bases). Germline CDR1 is LGHDT and CDR2 is YNNKEL (reference sequence). This CDR3 comprises 15 residues. V was cut by 0 bases and J by 3 bases, with 11 bases left in between. CDR3 sequence: CASSQETTVDTEAFF. CDR3 DNA sequence: TGTGCCAGCAGCCAAGAAACGACAGTAGACACTGAAGCTTTCTTT.

V usage is TRBV2 and J usage is TRBJ2-7, with TRBD1 matching over 8 bases. V dropped 8 bases and J dropped 1; count of bases not matched to a gene: 4. Germline assignment: CDR1 SNHLY and CDR2 FYNNEI. The CDR3 covers 13 residues. The CDR3 spells CASLDRESYEQYF. CDR3 DNA sequence: TGTGCCAGCCTGGACAGGGAATCCTACGAGCAGTACTTC.

This clone was picked up one time. The V call is TRBV5-4, the J call TRBJ1-4; D is uncertain. Trimming left V 0 bases short and J 5 bases short, with 5 bases between. CDR1 and CDR2 (germline): SGHNT, YYREEE (reference sequence). There are 13 residues in the CDR3. The CDR3 DNA is TGTGCCAGCAGCTTGGGTCCGAATGAAAAACTGTTTTTT. Translating it yields CASSLGPNEKLFF.